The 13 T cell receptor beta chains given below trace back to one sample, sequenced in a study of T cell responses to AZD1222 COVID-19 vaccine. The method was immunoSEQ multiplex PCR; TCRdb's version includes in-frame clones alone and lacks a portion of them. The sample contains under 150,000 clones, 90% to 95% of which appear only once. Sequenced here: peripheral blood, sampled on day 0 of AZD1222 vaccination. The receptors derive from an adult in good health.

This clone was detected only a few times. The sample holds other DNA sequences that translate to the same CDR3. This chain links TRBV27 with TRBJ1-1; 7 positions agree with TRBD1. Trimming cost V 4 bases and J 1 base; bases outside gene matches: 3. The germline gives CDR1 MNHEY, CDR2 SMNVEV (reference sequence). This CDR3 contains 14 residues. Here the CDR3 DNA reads TGTGCCAGCAGTTCCCAGGGGGGGAACACTGAAGCTTTCTTT. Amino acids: CASSSQGGNTEAFF.

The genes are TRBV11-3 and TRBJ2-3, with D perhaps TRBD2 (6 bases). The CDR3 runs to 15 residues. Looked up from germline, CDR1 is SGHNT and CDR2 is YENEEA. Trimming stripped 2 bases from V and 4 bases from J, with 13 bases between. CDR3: CASSLYGRVADTQYF. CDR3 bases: TGTGCCAGCAGCTTATACGGGAGAGTGGCAGATACGCAGTATTTT.

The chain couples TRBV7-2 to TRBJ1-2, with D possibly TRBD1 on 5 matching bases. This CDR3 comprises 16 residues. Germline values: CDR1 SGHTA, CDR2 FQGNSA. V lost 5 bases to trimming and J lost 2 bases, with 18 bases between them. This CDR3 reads CASSPVGGNLNYGYTF. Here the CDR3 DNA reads TGTGCCAGCAGCCCCGTCGGGGGGAACCTCAACTATGGCTACACCTTC.

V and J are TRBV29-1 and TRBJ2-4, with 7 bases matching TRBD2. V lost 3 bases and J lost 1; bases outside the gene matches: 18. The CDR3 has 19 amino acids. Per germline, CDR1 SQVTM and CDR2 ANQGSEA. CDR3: CSVETSPNRNRGAKNIQYF. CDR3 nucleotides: TGCAGCGTTGAGACTAGCCCAAATCGGAACCGCGGGGCCAAAAACATTCAGTACTTC.

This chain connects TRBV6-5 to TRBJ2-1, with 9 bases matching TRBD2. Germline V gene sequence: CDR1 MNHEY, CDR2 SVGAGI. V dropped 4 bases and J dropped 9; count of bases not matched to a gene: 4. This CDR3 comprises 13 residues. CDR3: CASSSGLAVEQFF. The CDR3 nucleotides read TGTGCCAGCAGTTCGGGACTAGCAGTTGAGCAGTTCTTC.

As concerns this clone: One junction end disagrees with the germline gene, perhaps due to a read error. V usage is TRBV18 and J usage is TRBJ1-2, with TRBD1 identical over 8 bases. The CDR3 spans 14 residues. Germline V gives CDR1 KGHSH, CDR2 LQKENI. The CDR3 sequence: CASSPGRGLQPTLF. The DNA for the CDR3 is TGTGCCAGCTCACCGGGCAGGGGGCTCCAACCTACTCTCTTC.

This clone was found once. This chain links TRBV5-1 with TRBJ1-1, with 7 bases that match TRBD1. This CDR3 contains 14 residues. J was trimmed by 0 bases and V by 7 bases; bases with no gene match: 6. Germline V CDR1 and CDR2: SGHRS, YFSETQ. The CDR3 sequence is CASGRGEMNTEAFF. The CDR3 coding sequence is TGCGCCAGCGGCAGGGGGGAAATGAACACTGAAGCTTTCTTT. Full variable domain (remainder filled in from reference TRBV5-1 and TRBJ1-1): KAGVTQTPRYLIKTRGQQVTLSCSPISGHRSVSWYQQTPGQGLQFLFEYFSETQRNKGNFPGRFSGRQFSNSRSEMNVSTLELGDSALYLCASGRGEMNTEAFFGQGTRLTVV.

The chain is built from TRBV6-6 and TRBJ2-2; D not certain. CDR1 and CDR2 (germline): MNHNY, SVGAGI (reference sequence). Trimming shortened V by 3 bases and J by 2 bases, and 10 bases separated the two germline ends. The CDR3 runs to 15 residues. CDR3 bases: TGTGCCAGCAGTTATTTACAGTCTAACACCGGGGAGCTGTTTTTT. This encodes CASSYLQSNTGELFF.

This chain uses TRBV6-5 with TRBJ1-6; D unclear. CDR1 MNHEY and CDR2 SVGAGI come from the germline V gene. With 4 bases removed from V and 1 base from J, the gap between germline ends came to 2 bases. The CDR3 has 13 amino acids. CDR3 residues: CASSWSYNSPLHF. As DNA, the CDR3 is TGTGCCAGCAGTTGGTCCTATAATTCACCCCTCCACTTT.

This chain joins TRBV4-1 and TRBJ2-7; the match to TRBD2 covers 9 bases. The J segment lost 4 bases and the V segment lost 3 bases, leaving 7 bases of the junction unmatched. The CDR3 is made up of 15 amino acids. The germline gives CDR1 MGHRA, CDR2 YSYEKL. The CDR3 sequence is CASSHPPSGKYEQYF. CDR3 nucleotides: TGCGCCAGCAGCCACCCCCCTAGCGGGAAATACGAGCAGTACTTC.

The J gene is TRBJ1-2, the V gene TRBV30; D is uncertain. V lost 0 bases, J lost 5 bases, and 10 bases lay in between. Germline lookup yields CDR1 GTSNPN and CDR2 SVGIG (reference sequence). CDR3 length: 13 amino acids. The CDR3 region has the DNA TGTGCCTGGAGTGTCATGGTTTTATATGGCTACACCTTC. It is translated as CAWSVMVLYGYTF. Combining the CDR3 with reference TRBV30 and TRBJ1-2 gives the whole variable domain SQTIHQWPATLVQPVGSPLSLECTVEGTSNPNLYWYRQAAGRGLQLLFYSVGIGQISSEVPQNLSASRPQDRQFILSSKKLLLSDSGFYLCAWSVMVLYGYTFGSGTRLTVV.

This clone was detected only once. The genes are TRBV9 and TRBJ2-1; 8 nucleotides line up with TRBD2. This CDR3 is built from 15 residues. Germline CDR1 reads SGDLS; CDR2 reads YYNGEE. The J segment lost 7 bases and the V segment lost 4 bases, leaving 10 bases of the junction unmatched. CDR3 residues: CASSSRAGVDNEQFF. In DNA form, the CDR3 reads TGTGCCAGCAGCTCTAGAGCGGGAGTAGATAATGAGCAGTTCTTC.

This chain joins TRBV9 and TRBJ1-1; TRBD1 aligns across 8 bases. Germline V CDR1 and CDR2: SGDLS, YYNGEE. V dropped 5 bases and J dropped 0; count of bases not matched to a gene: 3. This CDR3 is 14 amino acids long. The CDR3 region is CASRAGGMNTEAFF. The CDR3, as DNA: TGTGCCAGCAGGGCAGGGGGCATGAACACTGAAGCTTTCTTT.